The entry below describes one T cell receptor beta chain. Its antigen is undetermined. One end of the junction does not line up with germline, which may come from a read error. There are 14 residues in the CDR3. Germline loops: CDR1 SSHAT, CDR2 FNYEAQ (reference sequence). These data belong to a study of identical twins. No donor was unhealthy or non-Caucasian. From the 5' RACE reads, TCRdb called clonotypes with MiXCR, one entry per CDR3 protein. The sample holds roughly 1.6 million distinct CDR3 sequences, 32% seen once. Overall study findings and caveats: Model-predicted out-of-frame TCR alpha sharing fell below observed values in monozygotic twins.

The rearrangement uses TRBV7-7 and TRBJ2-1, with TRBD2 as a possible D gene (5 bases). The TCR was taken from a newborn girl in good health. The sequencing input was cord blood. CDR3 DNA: TGTGCTAGCAGCTTAGCGCGAAATGGAGATGAGCAGTTCTTC. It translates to CASSLARNGDEQFF.